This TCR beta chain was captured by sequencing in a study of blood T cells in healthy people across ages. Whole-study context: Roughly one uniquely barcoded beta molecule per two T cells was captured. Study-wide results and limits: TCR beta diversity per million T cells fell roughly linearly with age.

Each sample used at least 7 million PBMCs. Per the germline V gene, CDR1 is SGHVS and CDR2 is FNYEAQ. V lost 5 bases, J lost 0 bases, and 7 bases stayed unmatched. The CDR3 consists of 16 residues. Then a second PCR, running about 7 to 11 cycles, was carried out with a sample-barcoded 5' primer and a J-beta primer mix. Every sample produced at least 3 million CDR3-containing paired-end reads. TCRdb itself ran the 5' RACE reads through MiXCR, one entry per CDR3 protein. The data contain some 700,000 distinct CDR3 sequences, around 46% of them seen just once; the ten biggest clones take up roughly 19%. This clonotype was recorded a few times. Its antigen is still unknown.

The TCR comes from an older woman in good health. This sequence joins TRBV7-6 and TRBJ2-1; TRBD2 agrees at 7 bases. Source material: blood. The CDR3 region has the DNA TGTGCCAGCAGCATTAGCGGGTCTAACTCCTACAATGAGCAGTTCTTC. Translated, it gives CASSISGSNSYNEQFF.